This T cell receptor (beta chain) was retrieved from a study of OX40 agonist ivuxolimab in advanced cancers. Method: immunoSEQ multiplex PCR; TCRdb's copy keeps in-frame clones and lacks some. The sample has approximately 100,000 clones, around nine tenths seen once. Study-level points and caveats: CD4+ and CD8+ T cells in blood underwent clonal expansion by week 6 at 0.1 to 3.0 mg/kg.

V trimming: 6 bases; J trimming: 4 bases; junction bases outside the gene matches: 5. Germline loops: CDR1 SGHDT, CDR2 YYEEEE. The CDR3 is 13 residues long. Autoimmune disease history or systemic immunosuppression was exclusionary. A word on this clone: Its antigen remains unknown.

The receptor comes from an adult with an advanced solid tumor such as melanoma, head and neck, liver or kidney cancer. The sample in question was CD4+ or CD8+ T cells sorted from blood, obtained in a trial of the OX40 agonist ivuxolimab. The J gene is TRBJ2-3, the V gene TRBV5-6; 7 bases map to TRBD1. The CDR3 bases are TGTGCCAGCAACCCGAGGGGGCCAGATACGCAGTATTTT. It yields the protein CASNPRGPDTQYF.